These T cell receptor beta chains were read from a single sample in a study of shared clonotypes between healthy human individuals. Profiled with immunoSEQ multiplex PCR; TCRdb holds only in-frame clones, not every one. Among approximately 2,000,000 clones listed, 80% to 95% were seen once. Sequencing used naive CD8+ T cells from PBMCs. The receptors here all came from a man aged 18 to 29 in good health. Some clones in this sample may be carry-over from other donors' samples. Both conserved end residues are trimmed from each CDR3.

>TRBJ2-3|TRBV15
ATSSTGTPWATDTQY
>TRBJ2-7|TRBV7-9
ASSLGRSDGTSYEQY
>TRBJ2-7|TRBV11-2
ASSLDRVAVFYEQY
>TRBJ1-1|TRBV7-9
ASTYDKNTEAF
>TRBJ2-3|TRBV6-5
ASTPSGSVTDTQY
>TRBJ2-7|TRBV14
ASSSSYEQY
>TRBJ1-1|TRBV7-3
ASSPKAGQGNTEAF
>TRBJ2-7|TRBV29-1
SSLRPTGEQY
>TRBJ2-5|TRBV4-1
ASSFSGGLLQETQY
>TRBJ2-7|TRBV7-2
ASSPLGYSAGEQY
>TRBJ2-7|TRBV7-2
ASSLPTGINEQY
>TRBJ2-1|TRBV6-5
ASSSRGLEQF
>TRBJ2-7|TRBV27
ASSLGRGGLEQY
>TRBJ1-4|TRBV7-9
ASSLDPRSEYEKLF
>TRBJ2-2|TRBV19
ASSPPGRGPTGELF
>TRBJ2-1|TRBV6-1
ASSARVGTDNEQF
>TRBJ2-2|TRBV2
ASSDVLGLAVTGELF
>TRBJ1-1|TRBV9
ASSVGFYGHRNTEAF
>TRBJ2-1|TRBV28
ASSDGGYNEQF
>TRBJ1-1|TRBV29-1
SVWTANTEAF
>TRBJ2-7|TRBV7-2
ASSLAMRTYEQY
>TRBJ2-1|TRBV5-1
ASSSYVTSGSGGEQF
>TRBJ1-2|TRBV7-9
ASSLAYLGSHYGYT
>TRBJ1-2|TRBV27
ASSLTTGGNGYT
>TRBJ2-4|TRBV28
ASRGFDIQY
>TRBJ2-7|TRBV27
ASRQEGYEQY
>TRBJ1-1|TRBV27
ASSPRGVANTEAF
>TRBJ2-3|TRBV6-5
ASSATSGGTDTQY
>TRBJ2-1|TRBV27
ASGLQIGYNEQF
>TRBJ2-3|TRBV19
ASSIKRTEGAGPRN
>TRBJ2-4|TRBV11-2
ASSTRGPGDAKNIQY
>TRBJ2-7|TRBV7-2
ASSDRGGGIRRYEQY
>TRBJ2-5|TRBV7-9
ASSPRLAGGETQY
>TRBJ2-4|TRBV27
ASMRQKVAKNIQY
>TRBJ1-1|TRBV5-6
ASSLAGFDTEAF
>TRBJ2-1|TRBV2
ASTPSGAFYNEQF
>TRBJ1-5|TRBV6-1
ASSEEHWSAQH
>TRBJ1-2|TRBV5-6
ASSSGDSPYGYT
>TRBJ2-7|TRBV7-8
ASSKLGTSATYEQY
>TRBJ2-2|TRBV6-5
ASSPAAEGPRELF
>TRBJ2-3|TRBV9
ASSVAGAAPDTQY
>TRBJ1-1|TRBV13
ASSLVGEKGANTEAF
>TRBJ2-7|TRBV18
ASSPPQAYEQY
>TRBJ2-7|TRBV11-2
ASSPFGKERSYEQY
>TRBJ2-1|TRBV28
ASSSGTSGLWNEQF
>TRBJ2-7|TRBV29-1
SVSWLREGYEQY
>TRBJ2-7|TRBV5-8
ASSRDFTYEQY